The present T cell receptor beta chain was sequenced within a study of blood T cell repertoires in COVID-19. Background on the study: Samples of COVID-19 (acute and convalescent) were obtained from the United States, Italy and Spain. The analysed material was cDNA or gDNA that came from T cells, B-cell-depleted T cells, or PBMCs.

The CDR3 is 17 residues long. Germline CDR1 SGDLS, CDR2 YYNGEE. The ends lost 0 bases at V and 3 bases at J; junction bases unmatched: 11. There are a few counts of this clone. In the authors' methods: Amplification of reference gene primers was used by the study to estimate nucleated cell counts. Sequenced by immunoSEQ multiplex PCR; TCRdb stores in-frame clones only, minus some. That table supplies the V and J calls and clone size; D and trimming were determined from the DNA. The sample yields about 140,000 clones, roughly three quarters seen once. The sample taken for sequencing was peripheral blood. The sequence was obtained from a man aged 50-60 years with active or convalescent COVID-19. The chain uses TRBV9 and TRBJ1-1; TRBD1 matches at 7 bases. Here the CDR3 reads CASSVAGDRNRYTEAFF. The CDR3 DNA reads TGTGCCAGCAGCGTAGCAGGGGACAGAAACCGGTACACTGAAGCTTTCTTT.